Following are 11 T cell receptor beta chains from one sample sequenced in a study of identical twins. TCRdb processed the 5' RACE reads anew with MiXCR; each CDR3 protein has one entry. The table includes 510,000 or so distinct CDR3 sequences, 13% to 15% detected once. This sample also belongs to another study, concerning yellow fever vaccine responses in identical twins.

Sequenced sample: CD4+ T cells sorted from blood. The receptors derive from a woman between 18 and 29 years old in good health.

A remark on this clonotype: Germline and junction disagree at one end, which may indicate a read error. J is TRBJ2-3 and V is TRBV11-2, with D unclear. The length of the CDR3 is 16 residues. Looked up from germline, CDR1 is SGHAT and CDR2 is FQNNGV. The CDR3 spells CVSSLNSDTGTDTQYF. CDR3 sequence (DNA): TGTGTCAGCAGCTTAAATTCCGACACCGGCACAGATACGCAGTATTTT.

This clonotype was observed a few times. The CDR3 loop is CASSLAGSEETQYF. The CDR3, as DNA: TGTGCCAGCAGCTTAGCCGGGAGTGAAGAGACCCAGTACTTC. This chain uses TRBV7-9 with TRBJ2-5; D perhaps matches TRBD2 (6 bases). Germline CDR1 and CDR2: SEHNR and FQNEAQ (reference sequence). The CDR3 consists of 14 residues. V lost 0 bases to trimming and J lost 3 bases, with 8 bases between them. Together with reference TRBV7-9 and TRBJ2-5, the CDR3 gives the full variable domain: DTGVSQNPRHKITKRGQNVTFRCDPISEHNRLYWYRQTLGQGPEFLTYFQNEAQLEKSRLLSDRFSAERPKGSFSTLEIQRTEQGDSAMYLCASSLAGSEETQYFGPGTRLLVL.

CDR3 region: CSATRNPSSVSSYNEQFF. CDR3 bases: TGCAGTGCGACTAGGAATCCGTCTAGCGTAAGCTCCTACAATGAGCAGTTCTTC. The V call is TRBV20-1, the J call TRBJ2-1; D might be TRBD2 (6 bases). V was shortened by 6 bases and J by 0 bases, with 24 bases between the two germline ends. This CDR3 has 18 amino acids. CDR1 is DFQATT and CDR2 is SNEGSKA in the germline V gene (reference sequence).

This clonotype was seen a few times. The V gene is TRBV5-1, the J gene TRBJ1-1; no firm D call. V shed 3 bases and J shed 1 base, with 13 bases lying between them. Germline lookup yields CDR1 SGHRS and CDR2 YFSETQ. The CDR3 is 15 amino acids. CDR3 amino acids: CASSYTSGKNTEAFF. The CDR3 DNA sequence: TGCGCCAGCAGCTATACCTCCGGGAAGAACACTGAAGCTTTCTTT.

The rearrangement links TRBV12-3 or TRBV12-4 to TRBJ1-6; 7 bases match TRBD1. J gave up 5 bases and V 5 bases, and 6 bases lay outside the gene matches. The CDR3 has 15 residues. The CDR3: CASSHPGQNNSPLHF. The CDR3 coding sequence is TGTGCCAGCAGTCACCCGGGACAGAATAATTCACCCCTCCACTTT.

This rearrangement joins TRBV3-1 to TRBJ1-1; D is undetermined. The CDR3 loop spans 15 amino acids. Trimming left V 7 bases short and J 5 bases short, with 20 bases between. Germline CDR1 is LGHDT and CDR2 is YNNKEL (reference sequence). The CDR3 region is CASIGHSPLGTEAFF. CDR3 nucleotides: TGTGCCAGCATCGGGCATTCCCCCCTAGGGACTGAAGCTTTCTTT.

Only a few counts were recorded for this clonotype. The gene calls are TRBV29-1 and TRBJ2-5; perhaps TRBD2 as D (6 bases). This CDR3 is 12 amino acids long. Germline-derived CDR1 and CDR2 are SQVTM and ANQGSEA. The V and J ends lost 4 bases and 3 bases respectively, with 9 bases between them. CDR3 region: CSVVLAEETQYF. CDR3 coding DNA: TGCAGCGTTGTTTTAGCGGAAGAGACCCAGTACTTC.

Only a few counts were recorded for this clonotype. The rearrangement links TRBV29-1 to TRBJ2-1; D gene unclear. V lost 1 base, J lost 6 bases, and 13 bases lay in between. The CDR3 is 14 amino acids. Germline V gives CDR1 SQVTM, CDR2 ANQGSEA. The CDR3 sequence is CSVEGASEINEQFF. CDR3 DNA sequence: TGCAGCGTTGAAGGCGCCTCAGAGATCAATGAGCAGTTCTTC.

In its sample, this clonotype was seen a few times. The chain is built from TRBV29-1 and TRBJ2-5; weak D call: TRBD1 (5 bases). The CDR3 consists of 13 residues. The germline V and J ends were trimmed by 3 bases and 1 base, with 9 bases remaining between them. Germline V gene data show CDR1 as SQVTM and CDR2 as ANQGSEA. For the CDR3, the DNA is TGCAGCGTTGAGAGACAGCCCCAAGAGACCCAGTACTTC. Translation: CSVERQPQETQYF. The whole variable domain, remainder taken from reference TRBV29-1 and TRBJ2-5, is SAVISQKPSRDICQRGTSLTIQCQVDSQVTMMFWYRQQPGQSLTLIATANQGSEATYESGFVIDKFPISRPNLTFSTLTVSNMSPEDSSIYLCSVERQPQETQYFGPGTRLLVL.

This chain uses TRBV4-1 with TRBJ2-4; the match to TRBD1 covers 8 bases. Germline assignment: CDR1 MGHRA and CDR2 YSYEKL. V dropped 3 bases and J dropped 6; count of bases not matched to a gene: 7. The CDR3 spans 15 residues. CDR3 loop: CASSQMTGVGNIQYF. In DNA, the CDR3 is TGCGCCAGCAGCCAGATGACAGGGGTCGGAAACATTCAGTACTTC.

J is TRBJ1-5 and V is TRBV3-1; D is possibly TRBD1 (6 bases). CDR1 and CDR2 (germline): LGHDT, YNNKEL (reference sequence). V gave up 2 bases and J gave up 2 bases, with 7 bases separating them. The CDR3 has 14 residues. The CDR3 is CASSQNRGNQPQHF. CDR3 in DNA: TGTGCCAGCAGCCAAAACAGGGGCAATCAGCCCCAGCATTTT.